The entry that follows covers one T cell receptor beta chain sequence. These data belong to a study of stem cell transplantation in POMP-related autoinflammatory disease. Study information: The study hypothesized thymoproteasome defects skew the TRB repertoire via impaired CD8+ selection.

The V gene lost 4 bases and the J gene lost 4 bases, with 14 bases spanning the gap. This CDR3 is 14 amino acids long. Germline loops: CDR1 SGDLS, CDR2 YYNGEE. Assay: immunoSEQ multiplex PCR; the TCRdb copy retains only in-frame clones and omits some. Found here are thousands of clones, 80% to 90% of them singletons; the top ten hold 13%. The sequencing used CD8+ T cells from PBMCs, collected after stem cell transplantation. This TCR derives from a human patient with POMP-related autoinflammation and immune dysregulation (PRAID). Some T cells may be supplied by the graft donor. The chain recombines TRBV9 with TRBJ1-2, with D perhaps TRBD1 (5 bases). CDR3 sequence (DNA): TGTGCCAGCAGCCGAGGGGCGCAACCCTATGGCTACACCTTC. Protein sequence: CASSRGAQPYGYTF.